This T cell receptor (beta chain) was observed in a study of control samples from healthy donors and cancer patients. Assay: immunoSEQ multiplex PCR; the TCRdb copy retains only in-frame clones and omits some. The sample yields about 150,000 clones, 88% seen once. The CDR3 sequence is 16 residues long. V was clipped by 2 bases and J by 3 bases, with 14 bases between them. Germline values: CDR1 MNHEY, CDR2 SVGEGT. The chain links TRBV6-2 or TRBV6-3 to TRBJ1-5; D gene ambiguous. The source is a man aged 18-30 years in good health. The sequenced sample consisted of blood. CDR3 bases: TGTGCCAGCAGTTACAGCAGTATAGGGCTCAATCAGCCCCAGCATTTT. As protein: CASSYSSIGLNQPQHF.